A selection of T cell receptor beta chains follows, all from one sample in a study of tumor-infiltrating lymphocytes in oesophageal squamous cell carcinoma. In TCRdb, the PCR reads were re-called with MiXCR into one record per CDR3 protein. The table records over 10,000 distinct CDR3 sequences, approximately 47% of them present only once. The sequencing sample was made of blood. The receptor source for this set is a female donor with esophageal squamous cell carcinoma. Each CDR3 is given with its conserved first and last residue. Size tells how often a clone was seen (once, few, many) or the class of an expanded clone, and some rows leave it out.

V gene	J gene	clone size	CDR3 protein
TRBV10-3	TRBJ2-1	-	CAIIGQGSDEQFF
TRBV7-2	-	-	CASSLGGGQGGYGYTF
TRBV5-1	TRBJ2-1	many	CASSLVPGGYNEQFF
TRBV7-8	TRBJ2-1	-	CASSPRASDQINEQFF
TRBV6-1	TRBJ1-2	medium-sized	CASSERHGGYTF
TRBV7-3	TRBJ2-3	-	CASSLTAGEIDTQYF
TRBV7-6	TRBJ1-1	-	CASSFRTSGNTGELYF
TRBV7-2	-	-	CASSLDGTLDEQYF
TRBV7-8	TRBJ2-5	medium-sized	CASSSQGWVRETQYF
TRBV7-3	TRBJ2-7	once	CASSFGGSSAEQYF
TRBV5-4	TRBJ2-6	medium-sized	CASSPDSSGANVLTF
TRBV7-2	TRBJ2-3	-	CASSSGLAGGLGTQYF
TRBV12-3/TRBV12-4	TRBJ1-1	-	CASSLNMGTEAFF
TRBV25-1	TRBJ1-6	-	CASSETVRRSPLHF
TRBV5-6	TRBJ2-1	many	CASSRLAPGELEGQFF
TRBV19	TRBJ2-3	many	CASSPAGGQISTDTQYF
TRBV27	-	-	CASSLFGEYNEQFF
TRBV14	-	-	CASSRLAGSYNEQYF
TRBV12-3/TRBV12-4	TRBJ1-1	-	CASSLSAAGTEAFF
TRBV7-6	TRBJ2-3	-	CASSPDLPHTDTQYF
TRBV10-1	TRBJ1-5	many	CASSPRGFDQPQHF
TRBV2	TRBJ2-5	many	CASSESSGSETQYF
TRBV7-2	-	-	CASSLGAGGRHHNEQFF
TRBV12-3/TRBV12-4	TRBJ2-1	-	CASTVGQGRYNEQFF
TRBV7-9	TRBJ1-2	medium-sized	CASSTETNYGYTF
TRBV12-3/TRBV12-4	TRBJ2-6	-	CASSLLDTPFF